The 6 T cell receptor beta chains given below trace back to one sample, sequenced in a study of CD8 T cells in cerebrospinal fluid in Alzheimer's disease. TCRdb reprocessed the 10x single-cell sequencing reads, with one entry per CDR3 protein and no DNA. This repertoire includes over a thousand distinct CDR3 sequences. Specimen: cerebrospinal fluid. The receptors here all came from a human donor in good health.

This clonotype is large by frequency. The chain couples TRBV3-1 to TRBJ2-7; TCRdb indicates TRBD2, and absent DNA this call remains unverified. Germline CDR1 LGHDT, CDR2 YNNKEL (reference sequence). CDR3 length: 18 residues. The CDR3 sequence: CASSQDQWTSGRVYEQYF.

Frequency places this clonotype as large (0.1 to 1%). CDR3 loop: CASSSPGTLGGANVLTF. V gene TRBV28 combines with J gene TRBJ2-6; there is no DNA to check the TCRdb D call of TRBD1. In germline, CDR1 is MDHEN, CDR2 SYDVKM. CDR3 length: 17 residues.

By frequency, this clonotype is large (0.1 to 1%). V and J are TRBV5-1 and TRBJ1-1. Germline CDR1 reads SGHRS; CDR2 reads YFSETQ. CDR3 size: 15 residues. This CDR3 is CASSLDGQVNTEAFF.

This clonotype is identified as medium-sized from frequency. This chain connects TRBV10-3 to TRBJ2-3; TCRdb designates TRBD1, a call that cannot be tested without DNA. Looked up from germline, CDR1 is ENHRY and CDR2 is SYGVKD. The CDR3 extends over 14 amino acids. CDR3 in amino acids: CAISVGGSTDTQYF.

This clonotype ranks as medium-sized (0.01 to 0.1%) in terms of frequency. The gene calls are TRBV19 and TRBJ2-7; TCRdb names TRBD2, which stays unverified in the absence of DNA. CDR3 length equals 16 residues. Germline CDR1 LNHDA, CDR2 SQIVND (reference sequence). CDR3 in amino acids: CASSPRTSGRGYEQYF.

In terms of frequency, this clonotype is medium-sized. The V call is TRBV7-9, the J call TRBJ2-3; lacking DNA, the TRBD2 call made by TCRdb goes unchecked. The CDR3 loop spans 15 amino acids. Germline V gene lookup returns CDR1 SEHNR and CDR2 FQNEAQ (reference sequence). CDR3 sequence reads: CASSLGGPSADTQYF.